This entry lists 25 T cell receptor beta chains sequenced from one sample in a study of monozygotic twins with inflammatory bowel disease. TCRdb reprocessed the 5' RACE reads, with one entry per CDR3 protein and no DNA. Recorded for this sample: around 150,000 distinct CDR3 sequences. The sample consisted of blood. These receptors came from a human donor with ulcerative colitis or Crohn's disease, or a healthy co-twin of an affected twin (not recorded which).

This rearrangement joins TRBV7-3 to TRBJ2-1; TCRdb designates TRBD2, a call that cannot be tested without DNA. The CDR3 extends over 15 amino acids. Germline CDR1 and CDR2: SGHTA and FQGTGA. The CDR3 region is CASSYTSGNYNEQFF. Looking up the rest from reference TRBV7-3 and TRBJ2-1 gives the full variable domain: GAGVSQTPSNKVTEKGKYVELRCDPISGHTALYWYRQSLGQGPEFLIYFQGTGAADDSGLPNDRFFAVRPEGSVSTLKIQRTERGDSAVYLCASSYTSGNYNEQFFGPGTRLTVL.

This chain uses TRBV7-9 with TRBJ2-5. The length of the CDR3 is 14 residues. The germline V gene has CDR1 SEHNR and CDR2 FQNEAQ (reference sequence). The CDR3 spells CASSLAAGGETQYF. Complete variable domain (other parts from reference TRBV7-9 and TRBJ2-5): DTGVSQNPRHKITKRGQNVTFRCDPISEHNRLYWYRQTLGQGPEFLTYFQNEAQLEKSRLLSDRFSAERPKGSFSTLEIQRTEQGDSAMYLCASSLAAGGETQYFGPGTRLLVL.

The CDR3 here is CATTYREAPYNEQFF. The chain carries TRBV15 and TRBJ2-1; the D call from TCRdb, TRBD2, cannot be confirmed without DNA. The germline V gene encodes CDR1 LNHNV and CDR2 YYDKDF (reference sequence). The CDR3 covers 15 residues.

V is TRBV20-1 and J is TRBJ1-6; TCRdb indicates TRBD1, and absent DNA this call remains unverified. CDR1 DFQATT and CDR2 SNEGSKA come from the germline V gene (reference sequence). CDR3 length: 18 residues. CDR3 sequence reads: CSARHRGGSLSRNSPLHF.

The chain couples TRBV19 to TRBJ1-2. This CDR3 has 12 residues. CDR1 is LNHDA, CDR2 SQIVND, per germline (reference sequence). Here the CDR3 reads CASSTASYGYTF.

The CDR3 spells CSATGTRSSYEQYF. The chain carries TRBV20-1 and TRBJ2-7; TCRdb proposes TRBD1, but this gene call is untestable without DNA. Germline loops: CDR1 DFQATT, CDR2 SNEGSKA (reference sequence). This CDR3 spans 14 amino acids.

The chain's CDR3 is CASSLAPDYEQYF. V usage is TRBV5-1 and J usage is TRBJ2-7. The CDR3 is 13 residues long. Looked up from germline, CDR1 is SGHRS and CDR2 is YFSETQ.

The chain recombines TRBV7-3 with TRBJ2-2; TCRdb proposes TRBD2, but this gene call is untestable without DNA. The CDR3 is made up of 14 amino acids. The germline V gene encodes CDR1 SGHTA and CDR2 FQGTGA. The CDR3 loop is CATKAGGNTGELFF.

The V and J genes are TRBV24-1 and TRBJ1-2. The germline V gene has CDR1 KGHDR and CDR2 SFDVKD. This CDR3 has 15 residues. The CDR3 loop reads CATSESGIPRYGYTF.

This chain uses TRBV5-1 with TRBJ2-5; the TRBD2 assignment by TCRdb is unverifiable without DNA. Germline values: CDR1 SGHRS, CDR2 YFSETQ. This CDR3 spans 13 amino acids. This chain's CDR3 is CASSTEARETQYF.

Here the CDR3 reads CSARLAGSYEQYF. The chain recombines TRBV20-1 with TRBJ2-7; without DNA, the TCRdb call of TRBD2 cannot be checked. The CDR3 is 13 residues long. Germline CDR1 DFQATT, CDR2 SNEGSKA (reference sequence).

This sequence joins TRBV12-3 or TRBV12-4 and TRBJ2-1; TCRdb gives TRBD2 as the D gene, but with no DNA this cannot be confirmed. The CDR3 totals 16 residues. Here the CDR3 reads CASSVGLAGGVREQFF.

CDR3 sequence reads: CASSLQEGGYTEAFF. The rearrangement uses TRBV7-2 and TRBJ1-1; TCRdb's D call, TRBD1, is unchecked because there is no DNA. Germline CDR1 and CDR2: SGHTA and FQGNSA. This CDR3 spans 15 amino acids.

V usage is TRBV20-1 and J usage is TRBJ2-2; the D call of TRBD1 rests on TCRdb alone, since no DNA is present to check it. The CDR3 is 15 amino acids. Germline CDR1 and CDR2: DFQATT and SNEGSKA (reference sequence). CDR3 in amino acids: CSAMRTASNTGELFF.

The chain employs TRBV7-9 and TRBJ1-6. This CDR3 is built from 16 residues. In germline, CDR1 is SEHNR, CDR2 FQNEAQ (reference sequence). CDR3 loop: CASSPRGDSYNSPLHF.

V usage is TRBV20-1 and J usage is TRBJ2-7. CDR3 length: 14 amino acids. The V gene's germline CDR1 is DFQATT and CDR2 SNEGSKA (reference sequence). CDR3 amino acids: CSARPPTATYEQYF.

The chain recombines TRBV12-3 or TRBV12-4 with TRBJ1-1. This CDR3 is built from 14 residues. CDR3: CASSLVWGVAEAFF.

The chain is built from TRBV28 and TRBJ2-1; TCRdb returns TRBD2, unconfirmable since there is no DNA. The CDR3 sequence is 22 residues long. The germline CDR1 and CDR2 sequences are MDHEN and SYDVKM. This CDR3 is CASSRGHATSGRARVLHNEQFF. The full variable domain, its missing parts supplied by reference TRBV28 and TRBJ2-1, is DVKVTQSSRYLVKRTGEKVFLECVQDMDHENMFWYRQDPGLGLRLIYFSYDVKMKEKGDIPEGYSVSREKKERFSLILESASTNQTSMYLCASSRGHATSGRARVLHNEQFFGPGTRLTVL.

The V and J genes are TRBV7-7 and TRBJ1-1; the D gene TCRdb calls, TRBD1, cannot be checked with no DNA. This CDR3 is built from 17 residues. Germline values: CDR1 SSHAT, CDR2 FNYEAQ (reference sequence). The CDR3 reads CASSHARQLGVNTEAFF.

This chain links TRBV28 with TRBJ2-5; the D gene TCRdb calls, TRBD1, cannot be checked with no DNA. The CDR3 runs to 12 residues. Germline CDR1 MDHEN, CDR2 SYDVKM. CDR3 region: CASTPRGETQYF.

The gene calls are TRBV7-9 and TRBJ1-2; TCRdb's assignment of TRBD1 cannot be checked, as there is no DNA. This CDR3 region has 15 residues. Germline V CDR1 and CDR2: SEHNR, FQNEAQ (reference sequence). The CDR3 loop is CASSLAQSGNYGYTF.

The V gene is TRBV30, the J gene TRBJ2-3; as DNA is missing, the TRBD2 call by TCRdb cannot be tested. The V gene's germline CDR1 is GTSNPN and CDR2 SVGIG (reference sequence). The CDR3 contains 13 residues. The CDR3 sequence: CACGGAGADTQYF.

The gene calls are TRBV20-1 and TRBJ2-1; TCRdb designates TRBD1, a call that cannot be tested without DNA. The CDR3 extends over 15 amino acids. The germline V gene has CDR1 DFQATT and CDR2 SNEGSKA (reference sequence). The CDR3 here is CSARDPKGPNNEQFF.

CDR3 sequence: CASSTTNTGELFF. This chain links TRBV7-2 with TRBJ2-2. Germline CDR1 is SGHTA and CDR2 is FQGNSA. The CDR3 totals 13 residues.

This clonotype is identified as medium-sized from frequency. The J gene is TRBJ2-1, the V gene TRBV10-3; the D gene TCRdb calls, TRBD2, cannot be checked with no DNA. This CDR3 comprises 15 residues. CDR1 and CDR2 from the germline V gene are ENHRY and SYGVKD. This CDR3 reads CASSPGTSVIYEQFF.